The subject of this entry is one TCR beta chain. Naive CD8+ T lymphocytes were specified as CD45RO-CCR7+CD27+CD95-. The data belong to a study of CXCR3-negative and CXCR3-positive naive CD8 T cells. UMI-labeled 5' RACE TRB cDNA libraries were prepared from the cells. TCRdb re-called the 5' RACE reads and shows each CDR3 protein once, DNA omitted. This sample carries around 90,000 distinct CDR3 sequences, with less than 1.1% going to the ten biggest clones. This CDR3 spans 12 amino acids. CDR1 SQVTM and CDR2 ANQGSEA come from the germline V gene. The specimen was naive CXCR3- CD8+ T cells from blood. Subset reported: CD45RO-CCR7+CD27+CD95- naive CD8+ T cells lacking CXCR3 (TNR3-). The sequence came from a human donor in good health. Some clones in this sample may be carry-over from other donors' samples. This chain joins TRBV29-1 and TRBJ1-2; TCRdb proposes TRBD1, but this gene call is untestable without DNA. CDR3 loop: CSAPGTNYGYTF.